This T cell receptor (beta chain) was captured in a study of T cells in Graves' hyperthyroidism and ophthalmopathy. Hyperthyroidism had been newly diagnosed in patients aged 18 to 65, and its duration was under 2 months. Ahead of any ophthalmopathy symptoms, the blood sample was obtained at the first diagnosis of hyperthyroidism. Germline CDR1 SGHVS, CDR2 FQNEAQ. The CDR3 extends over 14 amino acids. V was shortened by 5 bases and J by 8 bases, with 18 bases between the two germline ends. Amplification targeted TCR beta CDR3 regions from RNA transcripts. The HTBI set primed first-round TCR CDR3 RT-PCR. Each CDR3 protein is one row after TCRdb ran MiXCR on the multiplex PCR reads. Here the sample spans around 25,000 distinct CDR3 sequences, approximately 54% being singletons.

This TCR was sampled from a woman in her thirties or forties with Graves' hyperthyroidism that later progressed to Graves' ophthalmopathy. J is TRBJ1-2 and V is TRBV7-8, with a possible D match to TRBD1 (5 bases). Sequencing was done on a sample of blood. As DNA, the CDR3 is TGTGCCAGCAGCCCCGGGACGGGGCCACAGGGCTACACCTTC. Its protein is CASSPGTGPQGYTF.